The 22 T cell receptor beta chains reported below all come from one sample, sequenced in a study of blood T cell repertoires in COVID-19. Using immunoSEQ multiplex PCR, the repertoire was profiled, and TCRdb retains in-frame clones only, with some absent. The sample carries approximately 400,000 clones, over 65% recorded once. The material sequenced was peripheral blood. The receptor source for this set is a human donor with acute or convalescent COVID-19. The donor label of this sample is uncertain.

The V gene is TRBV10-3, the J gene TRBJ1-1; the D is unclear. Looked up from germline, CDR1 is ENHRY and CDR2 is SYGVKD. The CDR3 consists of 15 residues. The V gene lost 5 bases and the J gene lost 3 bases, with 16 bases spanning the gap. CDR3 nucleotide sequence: TGTGCCATCAGTCCAATCCCAGGTAGCGACACTGAAGCTTTCTTT. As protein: CAISPIPGSDTEAFF.

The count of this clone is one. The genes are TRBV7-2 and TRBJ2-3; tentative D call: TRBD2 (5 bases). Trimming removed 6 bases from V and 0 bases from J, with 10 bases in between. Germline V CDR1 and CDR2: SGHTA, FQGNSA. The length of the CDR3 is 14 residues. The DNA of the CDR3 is TGTGCCAGCAGTTACCAGCGGAGCACAGATACGCAGTATTTT. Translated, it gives CASSYQRSTDTQYF.

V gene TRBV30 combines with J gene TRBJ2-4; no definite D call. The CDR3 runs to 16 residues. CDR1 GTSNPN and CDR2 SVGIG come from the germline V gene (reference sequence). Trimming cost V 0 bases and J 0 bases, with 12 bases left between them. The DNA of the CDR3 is TGTGCCTGGAGTGTAAGTCAGATCCTAGCCAAAAACATTCAGTACTTC. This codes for CAWSVSQILAKNIQYF.

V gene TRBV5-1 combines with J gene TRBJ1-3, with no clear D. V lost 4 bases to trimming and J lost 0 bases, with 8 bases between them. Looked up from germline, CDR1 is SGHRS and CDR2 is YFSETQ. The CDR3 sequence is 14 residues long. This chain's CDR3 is CASSTSSSGNTIYF. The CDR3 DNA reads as TGCGCCAGCAGCACGTCGAGCTCTGGAAACACCATATATTTT.

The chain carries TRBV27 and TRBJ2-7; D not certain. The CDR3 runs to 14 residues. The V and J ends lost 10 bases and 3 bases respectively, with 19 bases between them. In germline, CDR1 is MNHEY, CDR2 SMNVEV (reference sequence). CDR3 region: CATSRSGGLYEQYF. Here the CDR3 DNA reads TGTGCCACCTCCCGAAGTGGCGGCCTCTACGAGCAGTACTTC.

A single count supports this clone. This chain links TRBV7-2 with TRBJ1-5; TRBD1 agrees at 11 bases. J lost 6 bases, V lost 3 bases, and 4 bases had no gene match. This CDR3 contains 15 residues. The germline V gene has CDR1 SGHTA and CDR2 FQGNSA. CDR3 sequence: CASSFTGTGGQPQHF. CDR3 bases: TGTGCCAGCAGCTTCACCGGGACAGGGGGTCAGCCCCAGCATTTT.

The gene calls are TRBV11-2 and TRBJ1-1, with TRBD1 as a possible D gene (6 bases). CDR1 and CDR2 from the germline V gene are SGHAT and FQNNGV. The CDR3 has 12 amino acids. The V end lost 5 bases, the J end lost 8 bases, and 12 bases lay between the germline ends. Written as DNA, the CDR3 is TGTGCCAGCAGCCGGGGGGGCAGGGAAGCTTTCTTT. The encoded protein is CASSRGGREAFF.

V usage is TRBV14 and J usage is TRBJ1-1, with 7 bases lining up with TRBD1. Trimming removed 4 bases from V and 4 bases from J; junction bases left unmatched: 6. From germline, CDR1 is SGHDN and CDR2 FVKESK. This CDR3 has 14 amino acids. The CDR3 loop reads CASSLRQGITEAFF. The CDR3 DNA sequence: TGTGCCAGCAGCCTCAGACAGGGTATCACTGAAGCTTTCTTT. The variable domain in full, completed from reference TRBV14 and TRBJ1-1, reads EAGVTQFPSHSVIEKGQTVTLRCDPISGHDNLYWYRRVMGKEIKFLLHFVKESKQDESGMPNNRFLAERTGGTYSTLKVQPAELEDSGVYFCASSLRQGITEAFFGQGTRLTVV.

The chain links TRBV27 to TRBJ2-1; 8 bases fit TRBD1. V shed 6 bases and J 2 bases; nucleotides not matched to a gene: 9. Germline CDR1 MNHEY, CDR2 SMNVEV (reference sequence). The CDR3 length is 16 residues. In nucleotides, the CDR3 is TGTGCCAGCAGGTCCAGGGGGCCCCGGGCCTACAATGAGCAGTTCTTC. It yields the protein CASRSRGPRAYNEQFF.

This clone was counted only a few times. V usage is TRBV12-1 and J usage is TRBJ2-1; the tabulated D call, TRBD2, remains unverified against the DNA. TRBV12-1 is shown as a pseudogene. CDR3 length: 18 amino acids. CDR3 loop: CASSPSTSGSPEDNEQFF. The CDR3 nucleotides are TGTGCCAGCAGCCCGTCGACTAGCGGGAGTCCCGAGGACAATGAGCAGTTCTTC.

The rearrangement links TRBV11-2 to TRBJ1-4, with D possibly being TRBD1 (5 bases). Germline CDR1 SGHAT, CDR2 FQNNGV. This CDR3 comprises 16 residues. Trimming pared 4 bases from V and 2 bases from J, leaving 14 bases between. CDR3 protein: CASSSASTVTNEKLFF. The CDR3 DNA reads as TGTGCCAGCAGCTCGGCATCGACAGTGACTAATGAAAAACTGTTTTTT.

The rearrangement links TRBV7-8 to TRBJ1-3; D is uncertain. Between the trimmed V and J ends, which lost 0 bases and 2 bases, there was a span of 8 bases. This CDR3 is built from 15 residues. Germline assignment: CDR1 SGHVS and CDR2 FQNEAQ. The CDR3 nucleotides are TGTGCCAGCAGCTTAGCACAGAGGGCTGGAAACACCATATATTTT. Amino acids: CASSLAQRAGNTIYF. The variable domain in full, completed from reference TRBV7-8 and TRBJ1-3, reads GAGVSQSPRYKVAKRGQDVALRCDPISGHVSLFWYQQALGQGPEFLTYFQNEAQLDKSGLPSDRFFAERPEGSVSTLKIQRTQQEDSAVYLCASSLAQRAGNTIYFGEGSWLTVV.

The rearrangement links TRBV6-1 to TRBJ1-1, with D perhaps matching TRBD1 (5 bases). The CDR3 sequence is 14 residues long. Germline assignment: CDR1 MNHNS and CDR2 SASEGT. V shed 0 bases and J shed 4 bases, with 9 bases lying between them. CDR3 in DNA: TGTGCCAGCAGTGAAGCGCGGACAATCACTGAAGCTTTCTTT. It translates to CASSEARTITEAFF.

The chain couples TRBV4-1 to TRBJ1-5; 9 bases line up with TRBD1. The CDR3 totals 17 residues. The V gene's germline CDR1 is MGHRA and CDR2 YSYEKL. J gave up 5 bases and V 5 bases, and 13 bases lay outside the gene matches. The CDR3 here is CASSYYTGGALYQPQHF. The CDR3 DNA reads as TGCGCCAGCAGCTACTATACAGGGGGCGCTTTGTATCAGCCCCAGCATTTT.

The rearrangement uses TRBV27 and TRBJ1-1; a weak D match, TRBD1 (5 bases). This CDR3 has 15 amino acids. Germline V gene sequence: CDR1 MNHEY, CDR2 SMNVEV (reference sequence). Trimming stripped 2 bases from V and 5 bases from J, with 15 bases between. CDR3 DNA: TGTGCCAGCAGTTTAAGTGGCAGGGTGGGAACTGAAGCTTTCTTT. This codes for CASSLSGRVGTEAFF.

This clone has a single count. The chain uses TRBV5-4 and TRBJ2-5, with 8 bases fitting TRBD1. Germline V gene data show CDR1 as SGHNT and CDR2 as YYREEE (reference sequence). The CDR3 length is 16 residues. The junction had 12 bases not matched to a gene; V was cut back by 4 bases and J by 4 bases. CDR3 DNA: TGTGCCAGCAGCCTTGGGACAGGTGCTGCGGGAGAGACCCAGTACTTC. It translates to CASSLGTGAAGETQYF.

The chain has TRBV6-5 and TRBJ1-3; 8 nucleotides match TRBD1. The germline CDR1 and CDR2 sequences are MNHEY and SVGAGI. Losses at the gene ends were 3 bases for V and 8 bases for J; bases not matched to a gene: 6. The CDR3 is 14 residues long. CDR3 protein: CASSYRTGWDTIYF. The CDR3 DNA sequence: TGTGCCAGCAGTTATAGGACAGGGTGGGACACCATATATTTT.

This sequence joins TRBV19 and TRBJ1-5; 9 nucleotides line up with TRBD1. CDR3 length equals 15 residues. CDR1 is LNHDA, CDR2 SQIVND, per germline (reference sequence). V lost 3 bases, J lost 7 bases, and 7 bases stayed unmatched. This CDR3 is CASSIGQGKVQPQHF. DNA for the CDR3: TGTGCCAGTAGTATTGGACAGGGGAAGGTGCAGCCCCAGCATTTT.

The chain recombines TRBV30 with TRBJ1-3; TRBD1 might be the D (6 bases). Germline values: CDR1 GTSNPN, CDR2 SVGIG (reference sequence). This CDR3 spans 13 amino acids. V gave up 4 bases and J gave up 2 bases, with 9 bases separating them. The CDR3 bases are TGTGCCTGGACAGGGGCTCCTGGAAACACCATATATTTT. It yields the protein CAWTGAPGNTIYF.

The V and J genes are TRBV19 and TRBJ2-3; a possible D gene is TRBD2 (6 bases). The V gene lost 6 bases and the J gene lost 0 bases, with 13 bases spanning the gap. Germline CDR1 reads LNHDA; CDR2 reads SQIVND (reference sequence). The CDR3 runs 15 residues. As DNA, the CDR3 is TGTGCCAGTAGCCACCCTGGAGGGAGCACAGATACGCAGTATTTT. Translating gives CASSHPGGSTDTQYF.

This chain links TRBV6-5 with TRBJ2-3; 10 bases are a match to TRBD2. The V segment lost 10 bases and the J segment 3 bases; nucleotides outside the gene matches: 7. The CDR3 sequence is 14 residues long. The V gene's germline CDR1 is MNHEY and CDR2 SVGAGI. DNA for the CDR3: TGTGCCATAAGAGCGGGAGGGCCGACAGATACGCAGTATTTT. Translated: CAIRAGGPTDTQYF.

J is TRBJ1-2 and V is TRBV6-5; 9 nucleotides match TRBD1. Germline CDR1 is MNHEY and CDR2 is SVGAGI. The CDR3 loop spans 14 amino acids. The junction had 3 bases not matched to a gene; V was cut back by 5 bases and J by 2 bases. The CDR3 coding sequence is TGTGCCAGCAGTACGGGACAGGGAAACTATGGCTACACCTTC. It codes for CASSTGQGNYGYTF.